The 26 T cell receptor beta chains presented below share a single source sample, sequenced in a study of T cell changes during pregnancy in multiple sclerosis. Clones were sequenced by immunoSEQ multiplex PCR, and TCRdb holds only the in-frame ones, with some missing. This sample has 25,000 to 35,000 clones, with roughly 90% found just once. The source was CD8+ T cells from peripheral blood mononuclear cells, collected in the first trimester of pregnancy. These receptor sequences come from a female donor with multiple sclerosis, enrolled in a pregnancy study.

This sequence joins TRBV19 and TRBJ2-7; 7 positions match TRBD2. With 5 bases clipped from V and 3 bases from J, the junction kept 4 bases outside the gene matches. This CDR3 contains 13 residues. Looked up from germline, CDR1 is LNHDA and CDR2 is SQIVND (reference sequence). The CDR3 coding sequence is TGTGCCAGTAGTCCCGGACTAGGCTACGAGCAGTACTTC. Protein product: CASSPGLGYEQYF.

The CDR3 coding sequence is TGCGCCAGCAGCCCTCGGTGGACTGGACTAGCGGGCCACTACGAGCAGTACTTC. Residues: CASSPRWTGLAGHYEQYF. The chain employs TRBV5-1 and TRBJ2-7; 11 bases are a match to TRBD2. J was trimmed by 3 bases and V by 4 bases; bases with no gene match: 15. Per germline, CDR1 SGHRS and CDR2 YFSETQ. The CDR3 extends over 18 amino acids.

This clone was counted a single time. The chain carries TRBV7-9 and TRBJ2-5, with 11 positions matching TRBD2. The junction had 3 bases not matched to a gene; V was cut back by 1 base and J by 5 bases. CDR1 and CDR2 from the germline V gene are SEHNR and FQNEAQ (reference sequence). The CDR3 has 15 amino acids. The CDR3, as DNA: TGTGCCAGCAGCTTAGGACTAGCGGGGCCTGAGACCCAGTACTTC. It encodes CASSLGLAGPETQYF.

The chain links TRBV2 to TRBJ1-5; weak D call: TRBD1 (5 bases). This CDR3 has 14 amino acids. V was pared by 4 bases and J by 2 bases, with 9 bases between. The germline V gene encodes CDR1 SNHLY and CDR2 FYNNEI. The CDR3 sequence is CASSAVGGNQPQHF. DNA of the CDR3: TGTGCCAGCAGTGCGGTAGGGGGCAATCAGCCCCAGCATTTT.

V is TRBV27 and J is TRBJ2-1, with D tentatively TRBD1 (5 bases). The CDR3 covers 15 residues. Germline CDR1 reads MNHEY; CDR2 reads SMNVEV (reference sequence). The V end lost 2 bases, the J end lost 1 base, and 9 bases lay between the germline ends. Written as DNA, the CDR3 is TGTGCCAGCAGTTTAATGGCAGGGTCCTACAATGAGCAGTTCTTC. Protein: CASSLMAGSYNEQFF.

CDR3 sequence reads: CASGTGVYNEQFF. Here the CDR3 DNA reads TGTGCCAGCGGGACAGGGGTATACAATGAGCAGTTCTTC. This chain uses TRBV27 with TRBJ2-1, with 10 positions matching TRBD1. Unmatched junction bases numbered 2, after V lost 8 bases and J lost 4 bases. The CDR3 has 13 amino acids. The germline V gene has CDR1 MNHEY and CDR2 SMNVEV (reference sequence).

V and J are TRBV4-1 and TRBJ2-7; D is possibly TRBD2 (6 bases). Trimming removed 1 base from V and 3 bases from J, with 13 bases in between. This CDR3 region has 15 residues. Germline V gene data show CDR1 as MGHRA and CDR2 as YSYEKL. CDR3 in DNA: TGCGCCAGCAGCCAAGTTGCGCCGGGACTCTACGAGCAGTACTTC. Protein product: CASSQVAPGLYEQYF.

The chain joins TRBV13 to TRBJ2-3; weak D call: TRBD2 (6 bases). V gave up 1 base and J gave up 4 bases, with 6 bases separating them. This CDR3 has 13 residues. Germline lookup yields CDR1 PRHDT and CDR2 FYEKMQ (reference sequence). The CDR3 DNA follows: TGTGCCAGCAGCTTAGCGGGGGCAGATACGCAGTATTTT. It encodes CASSLAGADTQYF.

This chain joins TRBV18 and TRBJ2-7, with 10 bases that match TRBD1. With 2 bases clipped from V and 2 bases from J, the junction kept 6 bases outside the gene matches. Per the germline V gene, CDR1 is KGHSH and CDR2 is LQKENI. The CDR3 sequence is 16 residues long. CDR3 amino acids: CASSPFGQGGTYEQYF. The CDR3 DNA is TGTGCCAGCTCACCATTCGGACAGGGGGGGACCTACGAGCAGTACTTC.

V gene TRBV29-1 combines with J gene TRBJ1-2; 7 bases fit TRBD1. The CDR3 totals 13 residues. CDR1 SQVTM and CDR2 ANQGSEA come from the germline V gene. V lost 6 bases, J lost 6 bases, and 10 bases stayed unmatched. The CDR3 spells CSVGDSPIHGYTF. DNA for the CDR3: TGCAGCGTGGGGGACAGCCCTATTCATGGCTACACCTTC.

The chain joins TRBV27 to TRBJ2-7, with 8 bases aligning to TRBD1. CDR1 is MNHEY, CDR2 SMNVEV, per germline (reference sequence). The CDR3 contains 13 residues. The trim removed 2 bases at V and 6 bases at J, leaving 3 bases unmatched. This CDR3 reads CASSLRTGGEQYF. DNA of the CDR3: TGTGCCAGCAGTTTACGCACAGGGGGCGAGCAGTACTTC.

The chain couples TRBV6-1 to TRBJ2-1; 10 nucleotides line up with TRBD2. CDR3 length equals 16 residues. V trimming: 4 bases; J trimming: 0 bases; junction bases outside the gene matches: 3. CDR1 MNHNS and CDR2 SASEGT come from the germline V gene. CDR3 sequence: CASSVSSGSSYNEQFF. For the CDR3, the DNA is TGTGCCAGCAGTGTTTCTAGCGGGAGCTCCTACAATGAGCAGTTCTTC.

The chain carries TRBV4-3 and TRBJ2-7, with D unresolved. V shed 1 base and J shed 3 bases, with 10 bases lying between them. CDR1 is LGHNA, CDR2 YSLEER, per germline. The CDR3 is made up of 14 amino acids. The CDR3 region is CASSQGLFNYEQYF. The CDR3 DNA follows: TGCGCCAGCAGCCAAGGACTTTTCAACTACGAGCAGTACTTC.

This chain joins TRBV9 and TRBJ1-2; no reliable D call. Germline V gene data show CDR1 as SGDLS and CDR2 as YYNGEE. V was clipped by 3 bases and J by 4 bases, with 13 bases between them. This CDR3 has 14 residues. The CDR3 coding sequence is TGTGCCAGCAGCGCCGGGAACTCCTTCTATGGCTACACCTTC. Translation: CASSAGNSFYGYTF.

The chain carries TRBV7-2 and TRBJ2-7; TRBD2 agrees at 10 bases. Germline values: CDR1 SGHTA, CDR2 FQGNSA. Trimming took 5 bases from V and 1 from J; bases not matched to a gene: 17. The CDR3 sequence is 19 residues long. DNA for the CDR3: TGTGCCAGCAGCCCCGAAGCTTTTGTCCTAGCGGGAGATTCCTACGAGCAGTACTTC. Translation gives CASSPEAFVLAGDSYEQYF.

The J gene is TRBJ2-3, the V gene TRBV13; TRBD1 matches at 11 bases. The V and J ends lost 0 bases and 4 bases, in that order; junction bases with no gene match: 6. This CDR3 comprises 17 residues. CDR1 PRHDT and CDR2 FYEKMQ come from the germline V gene (reference sequence). The CDR3: CASSLGLPGQGADTQYF. CDR3 in DNA: TGTGCCAGCAGCTTAGGCCTCCCGGGACAGGGGGCAGATACGCAGTATTTT.

This clone was detected once. This chain connects TRBV27 to TRBJ1-1; D is perhaps TRBD1 (6 bases). V shed 5 bases and J shed 4 bases, with 11 bases lying between them. Per germline, CDR1 MNHEY and CDR2 SMNVEV (reference sequence). The CDR3 extends over 13 amino acids. The CDR3 sequence is CASSVDRFTEAFF. For the CDR3, the DNA is TGTGCCAGCAGTGTCGACAGGTTCACTGAAGCTTTCTTT.

V usage is TRBV5-1 and J usage is TRBJ2-3, with 11 bases matching TRBD2. J gave up 0 bases and V 0 bases, and 6 bases lay outside the gene matches. CDR1 and CDR2 from the germline V gene are SGHRS and YFSETQ. CDR3 length equals 18 residues. CDR3 coding DNA: TGCGCCAGCAGCTTGGGACTAGCGGGGACCTCTAGCACAGATACGCAGTATTTT. It encodes CASSLGLAGTSSTDTQYF.

V is TRBV5-4 and J is TRBJ2-6, with D unresolved. Germline CDR1 reads SGHNT; CDR2 reads YYREEE (reference sequence). Deletions cut 4 bases from V and 4 bases from J, with 12 bases between. CDR3 length: 15 amino acids. CDR3: CASSPGVGGANVLTF. CDR3 nucleotide sequence: TGTGCCAGCAGCCCAGGCGTAGGCGGGGCCAACGTCCTGACTTTC.

This clone is labeled medium-sized. The chain couples TRBV7-9 to TRBJ1-1; the match to TRBD1 covers 8 bases. There are 15 residues in the CDR3. V dropped 9 bases and J dropped 0; count of bases not matched to a gene: 9. CDR1 and CDR2 from the germline V gene are SEHNR and FQNEAQ (reference sequence). The chain's CDR3 is CASEPGQGMNTEAFF. The DNA of the CDR3 is TGTGCCAGTGAGCCCGGACAGGGCATGAACACTGAAGCTTTCTTT.

The chain combines TRBV19 with TRBJ2-5, with D maybe TRBD2 (5 bases). The germline CDR1 and CDR2 sequences are LNHDA and SQIVND (reference sequence). V lost 5 bases to trimming and J lost 2 bases, with 12 bases between them. The CDR3 has 14 amino acids. CDR3 region: CASSLGSGQETQYF. The CDR3 region has the DNA TGTGCCAGTAGTTTGGGTTCGGGACAAGAGACCCAGTACTTC.

The chain joins TRBV29-1 to TRBJ2-7, with 8 bases aligning to TRBD1. With 4 bases clipped from V and 4 bases from J, the junction kept 6 bases outside the gene matches. The CDR3 is 13 residues long. Germline loops: CDR1 SQVTM, CDR2 ANQGSEA. In DNA, the CDR3 is TGCAGCGTTGGCATAGGACAGGGTTACGAGCAGTACTTC. The encoded protein is CSVGIGQGYEQYF.

This clone is termed medium-sized. CDR3 nucleotide sequence: TGTGCCAGCAGCGAACAGGGGTCGGAAGAAGCTTTCTTT. This translates into CASSEQGSEEAFF. The V and J genes are TRBV5-6 and TRBJ1-1, with 7 positions matching TRBD1. This CDR3 spans 13 amino acids. Germline V gives CDR1 SGHDT, CDR2 YYEEEE. After removal of 4 bases from V and 8 bases from J, the junction contained 8 bases not matched to a gene.

The chain combines TRBV5-1 with TRBJ1-2; 10 bases line up with TRBD1. Looked up from germline, CDR1 is SGHRS and CDR2 is YFSETQ. The J segment lost 4 bases and the V segment lost 4 bases, leaving 4 bases of the junction unmatched. The CDR3 loop spans 14 amino acids. The CDR3 DNA sequence: TGCGCCAGCAGCATCGGACAGGGGGGCTATGGCTACACCTTC. Translation gives CASSIGQGGYGYTF. Variable domain in full (rest from reference TRBV5-1 and TRBJ1-2): KAGVTQTPRYLIKTRGQQVTLSCSPISGHRSVSWYQQTPGQGLQFLFEYFSETQRNKGNFPGRFSGRQFSNSRSEMNVSTLELGDSALYLCASSIGQGGYGYTFGSGTRLTVV.

The chain joins TRBV15 to TRBJ2-1; TRBD1 agrees at 10 bases. Trimming cost V 0 bases and J 6 bases; bases outside gene matches: 5. Germline V gene data show CDR1 as LNHNV and CDR2 as YYDKDF (reference sequence). The CDR3 has 16 amino acids. The chain's CDR3 is CATSRDGTGVSNEQFF. The CDR3 coding sequence is TGTGCCACCAGCAGAGATGGGACAGGGGTATCCAATGAGCAGTTCTTC.

CDR3 DNA sequence: TGTGCCAGCACCGCGTCTAGACAGTGGTGGTTAGGCTACACCTTC. The encoded protein is CASTASRQWWLGYTF. The chain combines TRBV27 with TRBJ1-2, with D possibly matching TRBD1 (5 bases). Germline V gene lookup returns CDR1 MNHEY and CDR2 SMNVEV (reference sequence). With 7 bases removed from V and 8 bases from J, the gap between germline ends came to 23 bases. This CDR3 is 15 amino acids long.